This T cell receptor (beta chain) was found in a study of T cell changes during pregnancy in multiple sclerosis. Only in-frame clones appear in the TCRdb table, and some are missing; sequencing was by immunoSEQ multiplex PCR. The repertoire holds 75,000 to 95,000 clones, 80% to 95% seen once, with around 0.93% in the top ten. J was trimmed by 1 base and V by 0 bases; bases with no gene match: 6. The CDR3 runs to 17 residues. Looked up from germline, CDR1 is LNHDA and CDR2 is SQIVND (reference sequence). The chain uses TRBV19 and TRBJ1-5; 7 bases match TRBD1. The sequence came from a female donor with multiple sclerosis, enrolled in a pregnancy study. Sequenced material: peripheral blood, taken before pregnancy. CDR3 DNA: TGTGCCAGTAGTATAGATGCAGGGGGATGGAGCAATCAGCCCCAGCATTTT. The encoded protein is CASSIDAGGWSNQPQHF. Variable domain in full (rest from reference TRBV19 and TRBJ1-5): DGGITQSPKYLFRKEGQNVTLSCEQNLNHDAMYWYRQDPGQGLRLIYYSQIVNDFQKGDIAEGYSVSREKKESFPLTVTSAQKNPTAFYLCASSIDAGGWSNQPQHFGDGTRLSIL.